This T cell receptor (beta chain) was recovered during a study of cytomegalovirus exposure and HLA in healthy donors. Study-level information: Most genotyped donors, 75% to 85% of 300 to 400, had Caucasian-associated genetic ancestry.

The PCR ran on 60 Vbeta and 13 Jbeta primers. Some clones are missing from TCRdb's copy, which holds only in-frame ones; the method was immunoSEQ multiplex PCR. This listing includes over 100,000 clones. Trimming shortened V by 3 bases and J by 8 bases, and 13 bases separated the two germline ends. The CDR3 sequence is 14 residues long. Germline V gene sequence: CDR1 SEHNR, CDR2 FQNEAQ (reference sequence). Sequenced sample: PBMCs. This sequence originates from a man aged 35-49 years in good health and CMV-seropositive. The chain links TRBV7-9 to TRBJ2-2, with a weak D call TRBD1 (5 bases). DNA of the CDR3: TGTGCCAGCAGCTTGGTAGGGGCTCAAGGGGAGCTGTTTTTT. This sequence encodes CASSLVGAQGELFF. Complete variable domain (other parts from reference TRBV7-9 and TRBJ2-2): DTGVSQNPRHKITKRGQNVTFRCDPISEHNRLYWYRQTLGQGPEFLTYFQNEAQLEKSRLLSDRFSAERPKGSFSTLEIQRTEQGDSAMYLCASSLVGAQGELFFGEGSRLTVL.